The clone carrying this T cell receptor beta chain was observed a handful of times. What it binds is unknown. The data belong to a study of identical twins. TCRdb redid the calling of the 5' RACE reads with MiXCR, one entry per CDR3 protein. The repertoire holds approximately 490,000 distinct CDR3 sequences, with around 24% as singletons. The CDR3 spans 16 residues. The J segment lost 4 bases and the V segment lost 4 bases, leaving 8 bases of the junction unmatched. Broader study findings: Conclusions were drawn cross-sectionally by statistical analysis, without following the same donors. Part of the zero-insertion signal could reflect confounding by invariant MAIT and iNKT cells.

These data were also reused for a study on yellow fever vaccine responses in identical twins.

The receptor's source is a woman aged 18-35 years in good health. The sample consisted of CD4+ T cells sorted from blood. The genes are TRBV12-3 or TRBV12-4 and TRBJ2-2, with TRBD1 matching 8 bases. The CDR3 DNA follows: TGTGCCAGCAGTTCTCGACAGGGGATCGGCACCGGGGAGCTGTTTTTT. It translates to CASSSRQGIGTGELFF.